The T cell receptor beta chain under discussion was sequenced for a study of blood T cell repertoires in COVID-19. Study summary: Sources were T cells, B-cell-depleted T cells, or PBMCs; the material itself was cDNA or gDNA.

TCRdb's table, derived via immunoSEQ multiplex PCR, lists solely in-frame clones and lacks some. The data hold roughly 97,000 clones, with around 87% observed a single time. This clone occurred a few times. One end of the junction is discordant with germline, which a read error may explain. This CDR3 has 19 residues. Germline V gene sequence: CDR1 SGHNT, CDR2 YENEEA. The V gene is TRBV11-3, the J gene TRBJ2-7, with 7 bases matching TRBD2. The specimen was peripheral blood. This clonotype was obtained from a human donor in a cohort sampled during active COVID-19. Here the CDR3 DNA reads TGTGCCAGCAGCCTAGATTCTTTCCGTTACTCGGGGGGCTCCTACGAGCAGTACTTC. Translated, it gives CASSLDSFRYSGGSYEQYF.